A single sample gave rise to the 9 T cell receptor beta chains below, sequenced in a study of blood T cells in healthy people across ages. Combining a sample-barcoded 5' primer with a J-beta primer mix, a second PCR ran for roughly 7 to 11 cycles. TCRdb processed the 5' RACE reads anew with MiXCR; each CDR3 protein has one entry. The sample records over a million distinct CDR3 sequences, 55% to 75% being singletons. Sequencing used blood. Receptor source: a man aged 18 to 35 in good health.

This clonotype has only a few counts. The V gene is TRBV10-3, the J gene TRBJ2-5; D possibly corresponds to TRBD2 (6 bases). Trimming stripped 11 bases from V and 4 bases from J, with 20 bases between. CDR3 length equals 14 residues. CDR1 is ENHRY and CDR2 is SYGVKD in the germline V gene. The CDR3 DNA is TGTGCCGCTGCCTCGGGGGTACTTCTAGAGACCCAGTACTTC. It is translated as CAAASGVLLETQYF.

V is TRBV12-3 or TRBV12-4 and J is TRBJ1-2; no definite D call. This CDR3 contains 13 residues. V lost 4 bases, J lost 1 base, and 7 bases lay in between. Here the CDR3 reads CASSYQNNYGYTF. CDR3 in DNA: TGTGCCAGCAGTTACCAGAATAACTATGGCTACACCTTC.

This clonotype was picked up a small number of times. CDR3 coding DNA: TGTGCCAGCAGTTACCGGGACAGGGGAGCCGATACGCAGTATTTT. The encoded protein is CASSYRDRGADTQYF. The chain employs TRBV6-5 and TRBJ2-3, with 10 bases identical to TRBD1. CDR3 length: 15 amino acids. CDR1 MNHEY and CDR2 SVGAGI come from the germline V gene. V trimming: 2 bases; J trimming: 6 bases; junction bases outside the gene matches: 5.

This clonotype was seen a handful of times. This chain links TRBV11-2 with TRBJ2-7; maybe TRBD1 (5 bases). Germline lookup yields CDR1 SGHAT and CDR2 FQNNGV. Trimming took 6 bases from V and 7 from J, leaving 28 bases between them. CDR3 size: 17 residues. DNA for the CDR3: TGTGCCAGCAGTCCCGTTCTTCCAGACAGCCTATCTGGTGAGCAGTACTTC. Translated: CASSPVLPDSLSGEQYF.

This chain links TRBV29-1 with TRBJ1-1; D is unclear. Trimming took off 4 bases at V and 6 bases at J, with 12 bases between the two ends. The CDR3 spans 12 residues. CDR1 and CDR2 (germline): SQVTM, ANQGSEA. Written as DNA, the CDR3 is TGCAGCGTTGGATGGGTAGGCGCTGAAGCTTTCTTT. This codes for CSVGWVGAEAFF. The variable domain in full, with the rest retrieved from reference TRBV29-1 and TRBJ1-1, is SAVISQKPSRDICQRGTSLTIQCQVDSQVTMMFWYRQQPGQSLTLIATANQGSEATYESGFVIDKFPISRPNLTFSTLTVSNMSPEDSSIYLCSVGWVGAEAFFGQGTRLTVV.

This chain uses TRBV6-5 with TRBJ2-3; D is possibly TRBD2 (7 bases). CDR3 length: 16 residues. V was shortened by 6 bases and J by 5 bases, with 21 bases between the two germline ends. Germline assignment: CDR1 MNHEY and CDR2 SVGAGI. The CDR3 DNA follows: TGTGCCAGCAGCCGGGCGGTGGGGGGGGCCTTAGATACGCAGTATTTT. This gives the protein CASSRAVGGALDTQYF.

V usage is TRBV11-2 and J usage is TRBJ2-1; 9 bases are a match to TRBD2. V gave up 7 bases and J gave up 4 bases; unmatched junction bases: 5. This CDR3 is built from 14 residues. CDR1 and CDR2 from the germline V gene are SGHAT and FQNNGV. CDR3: CASTASGTYNEQFF. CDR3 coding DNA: TGTGCCAGCACCGCTAGCGGGACTTACAATGAGCAGTTCTTC. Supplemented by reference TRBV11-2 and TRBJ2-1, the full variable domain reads EAGVAQSPRYKIIEKRQSVAFWCNPISGHATLYWYQQILGQGPKLLIQFQNNGVVDDSQLPKDRFSAERLKGVDSTLKIQPAKLEDSAVYLCASTASGTYNEQFFGPGTRLTVL.

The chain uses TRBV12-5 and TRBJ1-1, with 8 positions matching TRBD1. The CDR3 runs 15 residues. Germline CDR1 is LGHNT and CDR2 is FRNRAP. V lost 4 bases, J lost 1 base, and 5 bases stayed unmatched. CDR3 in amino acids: CASGWGQASNTEAFF. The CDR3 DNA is TGTGCTAGTGGTTGGGGACAGGCTTCGAACACTGAAGCTTTCTTT.

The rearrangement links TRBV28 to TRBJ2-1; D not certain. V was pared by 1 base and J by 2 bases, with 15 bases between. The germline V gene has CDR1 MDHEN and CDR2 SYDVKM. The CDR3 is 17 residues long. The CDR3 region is CASSLSSLPATYNEQFF. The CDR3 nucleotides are TGTGCCAGCAGTTTATCCAGTTTACCAGCAACCTACAATGAGCAGTTCTTC.